The clone carrying this TCR beta chain was observed a handful of times. A second PCR, run for about 6 to 12 cycles, used a sample-barcoded 5' primer plus a J-beta primer mix. From the 5' RACE reads, TCRdb called clonotypes with MiXCR, one entry per CDR3 protein. This table has about 970,000 distinct CDR3 sequences, about 51% appearing once. This record belongs to a study of blood T cells in healthy people across ages. Study background: Capture by template switching was about one barcoded beta molecule per two T cells.

CDR3 size: 18 residues. Germline V lookup: CDR1 LGHNA, CDR2 YSLEER. V trimming: 0 bases; J trimming: 3 bases; junction bases outside the gene matches: 14. The chain employs TRBV4-3 and TRBJ2-7; TRBD2 agrees at 7 bases. The receptor was derived from a woman in her sixties or seventies in good health. The sequenced sample was blood. Here the CDR3 reads CASSQDYHRAGFNYEQYF. The DNA of the CDR3 is TGCGCCAGCAGCCAAGACTACCACCGAGCGGGATTTAACTACGAGCAGTACTTC.